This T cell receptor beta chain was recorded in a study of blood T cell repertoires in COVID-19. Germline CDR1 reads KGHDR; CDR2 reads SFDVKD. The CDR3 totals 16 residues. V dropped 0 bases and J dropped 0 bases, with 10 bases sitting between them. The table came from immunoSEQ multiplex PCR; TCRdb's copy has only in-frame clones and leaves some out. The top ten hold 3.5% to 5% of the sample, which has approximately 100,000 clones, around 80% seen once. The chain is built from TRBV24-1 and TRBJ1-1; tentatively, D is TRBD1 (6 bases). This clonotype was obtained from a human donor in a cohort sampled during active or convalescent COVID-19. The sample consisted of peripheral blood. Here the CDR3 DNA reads TGTGCCACCAGTGATTTGCCGGGGGGGCTGAACACTGAAGCTTTCTTT. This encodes CATSDLPGGLNTEAFF.